These 2 T cell receptor beta chains share one sample of origin, sequenced in a study of T cell repertoires in cytomegalovirus infection. Antigens of these TCRs are unknown. TCRdb fed the reads into MiXCR, producing one record per CDR3 protein. The sample has about 920,000 distinct CDR3 sequences, approximately 33% seen once. The input for sequencing was cultured CD8+ T cells from PBMCs, taken from culture after CMV antigen stimulation. Receptors originate from a human donor in good health (CMV status not recorded). Some clones in this sample may be carry-over from other donors' samples.

The J gene is TRBJ2-5, the V gene TRBV7-8; 9 bases line up with TRBD1. The CDR3 covers 15 residues. J was trimmed by 2 bases and V by 5 bases; bases with no gene match: 6. Germline V gene data show CDR1 as SGHVS and CDR2 as FQNEAQ. The CDR3 region is CASSQGTGKQETQYF. In DNA form, the CDR3 reads TGTGCCAGCAGCCAAGGGACAGGGAAGCAAGAGACCCAGTACTTC.

The chain is built from TRBV9 and TRBJ2-3; D is unresolved. Trimming removed 4 bases from V and 0 bases from J, with 12 bases in between. Germline CDR1 is SGDLS and CDR2 is YYNGEE. The CDR3 length is 15 residues. CDR3 sequence reads: CASSPRATSTDTQYF. The CDR3 coding sequence is TGTGCCAGCAGCCCTCGTGCTACTAGCACAGATACGCAGTATTTT.